The 5 T cell receptor delta chains below come from one sample, sequenced in a study of gamma-delta chains in newborns, infants, children. TCRdb applied CATT to the reads for clone calling. The top ten clones hold roughly 11% of a sample with about 6,900 delta-chain clones, 2% to 2.5% of them seen once. The sequenced sample was blood. The origin of the receptors is a child who was a newborn, infant or young child, either healthy, febrile or measles-vaccinated (not recorded which).

This clone was seen a few times. TCRdb lists the protein of a much larger clone for this DNA, which differs at residue 13, so this is likely a read error; the protein given here is translated from the DNA itself. The chain recombines TRDV2 with TRDJ3; TRDD3 matches at 11 bases. CDR1 GEAIGNYY and CDR2 EKD come from the germline V gene. The CDR3 has 19 residues. The chain's CDR3 is CACDKLGDTSSWGTRQMFF. In nucleotides, the CDR3 is TGTGCCTGTGACAAGCTGGGGGATACCAGCTCCTGGGGCACCCGACAGATGTTTTTC.

Regarding this clone: This likely traces to a read error, being one base from a far larger clone. Distinct nucleotide sequences in the sample also encode this CDR3. The gene calls are TRDV2 and TRDJ2; 9 bases line up with TRDD3. This CDR3 spans 16 amino acids. CDR1 is GEAIGNYY, CDR2 EKD, per germline. The junction had 2 bases not matched to a gene; V was cut back by 1 base and J by 0 bases. CDR3 nucleotides: TGTGCCTGTGACACTGTGGGGGATACTTTGACAGCACAACTCTTCTTT. Its translation is CACDTVGDTLTAQLFF.

For this clone: Given a much more abundant clone one base away, this may be a read error. The chain links TRDV2 to TRDJ2; 9 nucleotides align to TRDD3. Germline CDR1 and CDR2: GEAIGNYY and EKD. The V segment lost 1 base and the J segment 0 bases; nucleotides outside the gene matches: 11. There are 19 residues in the CDR3. The CDR3 region is CACDTLSTGGHALTAQLFF. DNA of the CDR3: TGTGCCTGTGACACTCTGAGTACTGGGGGACACGCTTTGACAGCACAACTCTTCTTT.

This clone qualifies as medium-sized. Other DNA sequences within the sample encode an identical CDR3. The V gene is TRDV2, the J gene TRDJ2; 7 bases agree with TRDD3. The V gene's germline CDR1 is GEAIGNYY and CDR2 EKD. The CDR3 is 15 amino acids. V shed 2 bases, J shed 2 bases, and the junction held 4 bases outside the gene matches. CDR3 nucleotides: TGTGCCTGTGACAAACTGGGGATATTGACAGCACAACTCTTCTTT. Translation: CACDKLGILTAQLFF.

This clone was seen a handful of times. A far larger clone is a single base away, which makes a read error likely. Other DNA sequences in the sample encode the same CDR3. V gene TRDV2 combines with J gene TRDJ3; 8 bases agree with TRDD3. From germline, CDR1 is GEAIGNYY and CDR2 EKD. Unmatched junction bases numbered 9, after V lost 0 bases and J lost 0 bases. This CDR3 contains 20 residues. CDR3 residues: CACDTGGLGASSWDTRQMFF. The CDR3 bases are TGTGCCTGTGACACCGGGGGACTGGGGGCTAGCTCCTGGGACACCCGACAGATGTTTTTC.